This T cell receptor (beta chain) originates from a study of vaccination effects on CD4 cells after COVID-19. The CDR3 length is 15 residues. Germline V gene sequence: CDR1 SNHLY, CDR2 FYNNEI. Trimming took off 3 bases at V and 5 bases at J, with 13 bases between the two ends. This clone was detected only once. Its antigen is unknown. Method: immunoSEQ multiplex PCR; TCRdb's copy keeps in-frame clones and lacks some. The sample includes about 45,000 clones, about 68% of them seen just once. In the ViraFEST assay, antigen-specific CD4+ clonotypes were identified by expansion after peptide-pool stimulation. With roughly nine days of culture completed, CD4+ T cells were isolated. PCR confirmed that the person was infected with SARS-CoV-2 between March and December 2020.

The sequence came from a human donor who had a prior SARS-CoV-2 infection. The chain couples TRBV2 to TRBJ1-4; D unresolved. The specimen comprised CD4+ T cells from PBMCs cultured with a peptide pool, sampled before COVID-19 vaccination. CDR3 residues: CASSDPRRRNEKLFF. CDR3 DNA: TGTGCCAGCAGTGACCCCCGCCGGCGGAATGAAAAACTGTTTTTT.